These 23 T cell receptor beta chains share one sample of origin, sequenced in a study of blood T cells in healthy people across ages. A second PCR, run for roughly 7 to 11 cycles, used a sample-barcoded 5' primer plus a J-beta primer mix. TCRdb redid the calling of the 5' RACE reads with MiXCR, one entry per CDR3 protein. The table shows around 800,000 distinct CDR3 sequences, with 53% occurring only once. Sequencing was performed on blood. These receptors all come from a man at least 80 years old in good health.

The chain employs TRBV4-2 and TRBJ1-5; 9 bases map to TRBD1. The V gene end was trimmed by 4 bases and the J gene end by 6 bases; junction bases not matched to a gene: 4. The CDR3 is made up of 14 amino acids. Germline lookup yields CDR1 LGHNA and CDR2 YNFKEQ. CDR3 nucleotide sequence: TGTGCCAGCAGCCCTGGGACAGGGAGTCAGCCCCAGCATTTT. Translated: CASSPGTGSQPQHF.

This clonotype was seen a few times. The chain has TRBV24-1 and TRBJ2-5; tentative D call: TRBD2 (6 bases). Between the trimmed V and J ends, which lost 1 base and 11 bases, there was a span of 16 bases. The CDR3 runs to 14 residues. Germline-derived CDR1 and CDR2 are KGHDR and SFDVKD. The CDR3 nucleotides read TGTGCCACCAGTGATTTAGGCAGGTCGGGGGAGCAGTACTTC. It specifies CATSDLGRSGEQYF.

Concerning this clonotype itself: An end of the junction does not agree with germline; a read error may underlie this. The V gene is TRBV12-3 or TRBV12-4, the J gene TRBJ1-2; D is uncertain. This CDR3 comprises 12 residues. This chain's CDR3 is CASGPEVAGCTF. In DNA form, the CDR3 reads TGTGCCAGCGGCCCCGAAGTGGCCGGCTGCACCTTC.

The CDR3 region has the DNA TGCAGCGTTGGAGGGGGCCGAACTGAAGCTTTCTTT. Protein sequence: CSVGGGRTEAFF. The chain recombines TRBV29-1 with TRBJ1-1, with 7 bases matching TRBD1. In germline, CDR1 is SQVTM, CDR2 ANQGSEA. J lost 5 bases, V lost 4 bases, and 4 bases had no gene match. The CDR3 length is 12 residues.

This chain joins TRBV10-3 and TRBJ2-1, with 8 bases aligning to TRBD2. J was trimmed by 7 bases and V by 6 bases; bases with no gene match: 11. The CDR3 runs to 15 residues. Germline CDR1 and CDR2: ENHRY and SYGVKD. DNA for the CDR3: TGTGCCATCAGCCCGGGCAGCGGGAGTACGAATGAGCAGTTCTTC. Translating it yields CAISPGSGSTNEQFF.

J is TRBJ1-1 and V is TRBV11-2; no clear D gene. Germline CDR1 is SGHAT and CDR2 is FQNNGV. V lost 3 bases, J lost 7 bases, and 6 bases lay in between. CDR3 length equals 11 residues. The CDR3 bases are TGTGCCAGCAGCTTGACCTTTGAAGCTTTCTTT. Residues: CASSLTFEAFF. Full variable domain (missing parts from reference TRBV11-2 and TRBJ1-1): EAGVAQSPRYKIIEKRQSVAFWCNPISGHATLYWYQQILGQGPKLLIQFQNNGVVDDSQLPKDRFSAERLKGVDSTLKIQPAKLEDSAVYLCASSLTFEAFFGQGTRLTVV.

This clonotype showed up just once. The genes are TRBV7-3 and TRBJ2-2; no clear D gene. Per germline, CDR1 SGHTA and CDR2 FQGTGA. The CDR3 runs to 15 residues. Between the trimmed V and J ends, which lost 6 bases and 5 bases, there was a span of 16 bases. The CDR3, as DNA: TGTGCCAGCAGGAAGGGTGGGCGTGAAACCGGGGAGCTGTTTTTT. This encodes CASRKGGRETGELFF.

This clonotype was detected ten times or more. This chain links TRBV7-9 with TRBJ2-7, with D possibly being TRBD1 or TRBD2 (5 bases each). The V gene lost 1 base and the J gene lost 4 bases, with 17 bases spanning the gap. The CDR3 is made up of 16 amino acids. CDR1 and CDR2 from the germline V gene are SEHNR and FQNEAQ (reference sequence). CDR3 nucleotide sequence: TGTGCCAGCAGCTTAGTGGTGGGGGTCCCCCCTTACGAGCAGTACTTC. Protein sequence: CASSLVVGVPPYEQYF. Complete variable domain (other parts from reference TRBV7-9 and TRBJ2-7): DTGVSQNPRHKITKRGQNVTFRCDPISEHNRLYWYRQTLGQGPEFLTYFQNEAQLEKSRLLSDRFSAERPKGSFSTLEIQRTEQGDSAMYLCASSLVVGVPPYEQYFGPGTRLTVT.

The chain is built from TRBV12-3 or TRBV12-4 and TRBJ2-1; 14 bases match TRBD2. The CDR3 contains 16 residues. Trimming removed 5 bases from V and 8 bases from J; junction bases left unmatched: 8. CDR3 amino acids: CASSPGTSGRVDEQFF. For the CDR3, the DNA is TGTGCCAGCAGTCCTGGGACTAGCGGGAGAGTCGATGAGCAGTTCTTC.

The chain uses TRBV28 and TRBJ2-4; TRBD1 is a possible D gene (6 bases). This CDR3 comprises 14 residues. V was trimmed by 2 bases and J by 6 bases, leaving 11 bases between them. Germline assignment: CDR1 MDHEN and CDR2 SYDVKM. CDR3 region: CASSLIRGGNIQYF. The CDR3 DNA reads as TGTGCCAGCAGTTTAATCAGGGGTGGAAACATTCAGTACTTC.

This clonotype was detected a few times. The gene calls are TRBV12-3 or TRBV12-4 and TRBJ2-3; TRBD2 matches at 12 bases. The CDR3 totals 17 residues. Trimming at V came to 5 bases and at J to 3 bases, leaving 9 bases not matched to a gene. CDR3 amino acids: CASSRPPTSGRTDTQYF. CDR3 nucleotides: TGTGCCAGCAGTCGCCCCCCTACTAGCGGGAGGACAGATACGCAGTATTTT.

The chain joins TRBV5-6 to TRBJ1-1; TRBD1 matches 7 bases. Germline CDR1 SGHDT, CDR2 YYEEEE. This CDR3 region has 15 residues. Trimming took 5 bases from V and 3 from J; bases not matched to a gene: 10. The CDR3 sequence: CASSFPTGRYTEAFF. DNA of the CDR3: TGTGCCAGCAGTTTCCCGACAGGGAGGTACACTGAAGCTTTCTTT.

The CDR3 here is CASSIRSSEAFF. CDR3 nucleotides: TGTGCCAGTAGTATACGCAGCAGTGAAGCTTTCTTT. The chain has TRBV19 and TRBJ1-1; unclear D gene. Trimming removed 2 bases at V and 7 bases at J, with 8 bases between. This CDR3 comprises 12 residues. CDR1 and CDR2 (germline): LNHDA, SQIVND (reference sequence). Together with reference TRBV19 and TRBJ1-1, the CDR3 gives the full variable domain: DGGITQSPKYLFRKEGQNVTLSCEQNLNHDAMYWYRQDPGQGLRLIYYSQIVNDFQKGDIAEGYSVSREKKESFPLTVTSAQKNPTAFYLCASSIRSSEAFFGQGTRLTVV.

This clonotype appeared a few times. V and J are TRBV27 and TRBJ2-1, with D unclear. V gave up 5 bases and J gave up 4 bases, with 3 bases separating them. From germline, CDR1 is MNHEY and CDR2 SMNVEV (reference sequence). This CDR3 is built from 11 residues. CDR3 in DNA: TGTGCCAGCAGTGTATACAATGAGCAGTTCTTC. Its protein product is CASSVYNEQFF.

The chain joins TRBV2 to TRBJ2-3, with D possibly being TRBD1 or TRBD2 (6 bases each). With 4 bases removed from V and 14 bases from J, the gap between germline ends came to 19 bases. This CDR3 comprises 13 residues. Germline CDR1 SNHLY, CDR2 FYNNEI. In nucleotides, the CDR3 is TGTGCCAGCAGTGCCGGGGAGGACAGATACGCGTATTTT. The encoded protein is CASSAGEDRYAYF.

V gene TRBV20-1 combines with J gene TRBJ2-1; the match to TRBD2 covers 9 bases. Germline V lookup: CDR1 DFQATT, CDR2 SNEGSKA (reference sequence). V was pared by 3 bases and J by 5 bases, with 8 bases of the junction left unmatched. The CDR3 runs 15 residues. DNA for the CDR3: TGCAGTGCTAGTATAGCGGGAGAAAACCACAATGAGCAGTTCTTC. Its protein is CSASIAGENHNEQFF.

The table lists this clonotype with a few counts. The gene calls are TRBV9 and TRBJ2-1, with 8 nucleotides matching TRBD2. Gene TRBJ2-7 matches the end of the DNA better, so the J call may be wrong. This CDR3 spans 15 amino acids. CDR1 is SGDLS, CDR2 YYNGEE, per germline. The CDR3 protein is CASSGIAGSYNEQYF. The DNA of the CDR3 is TGTGCCAGCAGCGGAATAGCGGGGTCCTACAATGAGCAGTACTTC.

The gene calls are TRBV20-1 and TRBJ2-7; 8 nucleotides line up with TRBD1. The CDR3 extends over 14 amino acids. V shed 3 bases and J 3 bases; nucleotides not matched to a gene: 7. CDR1 is DFQATT, CDR2 SNEGSKA, per germline (reference sequence). CDR3 bases: TGCAGTGCTAGTAGGGACAGGCAAGTCTACGAGCAGTACTTC. This gives the protein CSASRDRQVYEQYF.

The J gene is TRBJ2-5, the V gene TRBV4-1; TRBD1 matches at 8 bases. The germline gives CDR1 MGHRA, CDR2 YSYEKL. The V and J ends lost 0 bases and 5 bases, in that order; junction bases with no gene match: 17. The CDR3 loop spans 19 amino acids. CDR3 region: CASSQEASIRQGTMETQYF. Here the CDR3 DNA reads TGCGCCAGCAGCCAAGAAGCATCGATCCGACAGGGGACAATGGAGACCCAGTACTTC.

This rearrangement joins TRBV7-8 to TRBJ2-4; perhaps TRBD1 as D (6 bases). V dropped 5 bases and J dropped 13 bases, with 18 bases sitting between them. Germline CDR1 reads SGHVS; CDR2 reads FQNEAQ. CDR3 length: 13 amino acids. CDR3 bases: TGTGCCAGCAGCGGGTCGACAGGCAGGGAGCAGTACTTC. Encoded protein: CASSGSTGREQYF.

The chain couples TRBV7-2 to TRBJ2-7; 11 bases agree with TRBD2. This CDR3 spans 16 amino acids. The germline CDR1 and CDR2 sequences are SGHTA and FQGNSA. With V trimmed by 2 bases and J by 2 bases, 5 bases remained unmatched. The CDR3 loop is CASSLIQLAGAYEQYF. The DNA of the CDR3 is TGTGCCAGCAGCTTAATTCAACTAGCGGGAGCCTACGAGCAGTACTTC.

This chain joins TRBV21-1 and TRBJ1-2; the table's D call TRBD1 went unverified against the DNA. TRBV21-1 is a pseudogene segment. This CDR3 spans 15 amino acids. The CDR3 DNA reads as TGTGCCAGCAGCAAAGGCGTAGGGGTTAACTATGGCTACACCTTC. This sequence encodes CASSKGVGVNYGYTF.

This clonotype was counted ten times or more. This chain uses TRBV20-1 with TRBJ2-5; perhaps D is TRBD1 or TRBD2 (5 bases each). The CDR3 loop spans 15 amino acids. CDR1 DFQATT and CDR2 SNEGSKA come from the germline V gene (reference sequence). V was shortened by 0 bases and J by 1 base, with 12 bases between the two germline ends. DNA for the CDR3: TGCAGTGCTAGAGATTTCATGAGGGGCCAAGAGACCCAGTACTTC. Translation: CSARDFMRGQETQYF.